The TCR beta chain described here comes from a study of T cells in Graves' hyperthyroidism and ophthalmopathy. RNA transcripts provided the source from which TCR beta CDR3 regions were amplified. During a first-round RT-PCR of the TCR CDR3, the HTBI primer set was used. TCRdb re-derived calls from the multiplex PCR reads in MiXCR, one entry per CDR3 protein. Of about 420,000 distinct CDR3 sequences listed, about an eighth were seen once; the top ten hold 5.3%. CDR3 length: 13 residues. V was cut by 5 bases and J by 3 bases, with 10 bases left in between. Germline V CDR1 and CDR2: SGHAT, FQNNGV. This clonotype came up many times.

Material for sequencing was blood. The receptor comes from a young woman with Graves' hyperthyroidism. This chain joins TRBV11-2 and TRBJ2-5; D may be TRBD2 (6 bases). The CDR3 sequence: CASSKGLKETQYF. The CDR3, as DNA: TGTGCCAGCAGCAAGGGACTTAAAGAGACCCAGTACTTC.